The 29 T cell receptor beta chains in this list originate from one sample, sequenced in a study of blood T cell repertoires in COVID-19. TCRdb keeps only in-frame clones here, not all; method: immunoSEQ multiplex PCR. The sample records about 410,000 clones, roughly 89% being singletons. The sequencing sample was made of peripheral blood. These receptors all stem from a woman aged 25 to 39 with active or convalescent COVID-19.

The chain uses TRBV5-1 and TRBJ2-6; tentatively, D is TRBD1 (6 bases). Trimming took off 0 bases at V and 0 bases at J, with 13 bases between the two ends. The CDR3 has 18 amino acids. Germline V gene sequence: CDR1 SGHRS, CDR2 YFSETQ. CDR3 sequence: CASSLAKTGASGANVLTF. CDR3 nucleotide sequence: TGCGCCAGCAGCTTGGCCAAGACAGGCGCCTCTGGGGCCAACGTCCTGACTTTC.

In DNA form, the CDR3 reads TGTGCCAGCAGCGCAGGACAGGCGGAAGGGCAGCCCCAGCATTTT. Its protein product is CASSAGQAEGQPQHF. The chain recombines TRBV7-9 with TRBJ1-5; 7 positions agree with TRBD1. The CDR3 has 15 residues. V lost 5 bases to trimming and J lost 7 bases; unmatched junction nucleotides: 11. Germline CDR1 and CDR2: SEHNR and FQNEAQ (reference sequence).

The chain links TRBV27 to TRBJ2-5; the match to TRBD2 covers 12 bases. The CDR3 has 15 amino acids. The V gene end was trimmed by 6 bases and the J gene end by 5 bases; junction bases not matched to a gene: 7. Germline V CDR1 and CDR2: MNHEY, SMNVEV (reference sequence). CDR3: CASRSSGGARETQYF. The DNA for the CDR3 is TGTGCCAGCAGGTCTAGCGGGGGGGCGAGGGAGACCCAGTACTTC.

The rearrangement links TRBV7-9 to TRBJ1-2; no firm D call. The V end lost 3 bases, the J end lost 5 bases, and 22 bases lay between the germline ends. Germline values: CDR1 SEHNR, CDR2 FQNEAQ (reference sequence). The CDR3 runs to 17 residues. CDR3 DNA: TGTGCCAGCAGCTTGCTCCAAGAACAGTCTTTAGGATATGGCTACACCTTC. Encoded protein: CASSLLQEQSLGYGYTF.

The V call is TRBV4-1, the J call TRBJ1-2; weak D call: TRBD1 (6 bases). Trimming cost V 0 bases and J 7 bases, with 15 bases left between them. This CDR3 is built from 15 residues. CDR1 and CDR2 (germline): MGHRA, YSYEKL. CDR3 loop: CASSQELWEGGGYTF. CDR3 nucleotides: TGCGCCAGCAGCCAAGAGTTGTGGGAAGGGGGTGGCTACACCTTC.

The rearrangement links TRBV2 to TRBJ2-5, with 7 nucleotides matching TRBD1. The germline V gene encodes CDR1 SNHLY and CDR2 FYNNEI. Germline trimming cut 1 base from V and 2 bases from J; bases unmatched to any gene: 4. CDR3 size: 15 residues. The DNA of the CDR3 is TGTGCCAGCAGTGAAGTGGCAGGGGGTCAAGAGACCCAGTACTTC. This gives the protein CASSEVAGGQETQYF.

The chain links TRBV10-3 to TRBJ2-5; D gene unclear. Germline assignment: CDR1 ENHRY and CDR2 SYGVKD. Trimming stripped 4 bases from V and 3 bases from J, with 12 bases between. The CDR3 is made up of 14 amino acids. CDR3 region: CAISAVTEKETQYF. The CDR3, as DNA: TGTGCCATCAGTGCAGTTACAGAGAAAGAGACCCAGTACTTC.

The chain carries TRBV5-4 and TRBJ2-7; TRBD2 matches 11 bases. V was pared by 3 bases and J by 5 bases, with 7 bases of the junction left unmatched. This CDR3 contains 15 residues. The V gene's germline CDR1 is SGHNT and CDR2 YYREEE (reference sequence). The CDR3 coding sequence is TGTGCCAGCAGCTGGGGACTAGCGGTGGGCGACGAGCAGTACTTC. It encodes CASSWGLAVGDEQYF.

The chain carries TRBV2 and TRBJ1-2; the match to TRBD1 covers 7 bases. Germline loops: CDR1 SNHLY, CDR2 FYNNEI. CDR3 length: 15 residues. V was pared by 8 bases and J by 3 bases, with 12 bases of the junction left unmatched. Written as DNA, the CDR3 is TGTGCCAGCGTCGAGACACGGGACAGTTACTATGGCTACACCTTC. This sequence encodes CASVETRDSYYGYTF.

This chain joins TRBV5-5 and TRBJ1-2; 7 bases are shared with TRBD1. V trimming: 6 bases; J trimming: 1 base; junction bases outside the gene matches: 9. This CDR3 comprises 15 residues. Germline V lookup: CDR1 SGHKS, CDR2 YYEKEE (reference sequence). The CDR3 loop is CASTFEQGVNYGYTF. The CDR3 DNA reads TGTGCCAGCACCTTCGAGCAGGGGGTTAACTATGGCTACACCTTC.

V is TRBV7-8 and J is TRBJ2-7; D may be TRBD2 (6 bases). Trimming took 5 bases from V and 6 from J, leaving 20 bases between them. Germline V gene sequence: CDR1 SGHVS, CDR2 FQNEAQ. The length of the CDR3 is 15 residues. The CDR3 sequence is CASSPGTGEAVEQYF. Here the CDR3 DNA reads TGTGCCAGCAGCCCCGGTACGGGGGAAGCGGTCGAGCAGTACTTC.

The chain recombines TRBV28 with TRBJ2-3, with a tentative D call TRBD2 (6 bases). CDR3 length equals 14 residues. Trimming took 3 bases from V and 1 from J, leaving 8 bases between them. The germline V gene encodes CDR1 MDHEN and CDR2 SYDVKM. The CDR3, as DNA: TGTGCCAGCAGTTTCGGGGGTGGCACAGATACGCAGTATTTT. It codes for CASSFGGGTDTQYF.

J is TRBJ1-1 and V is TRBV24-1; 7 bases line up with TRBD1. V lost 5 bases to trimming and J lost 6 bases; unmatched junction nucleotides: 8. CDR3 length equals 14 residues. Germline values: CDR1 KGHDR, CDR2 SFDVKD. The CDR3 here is CATSVPTGFAEAFF. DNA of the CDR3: TGTGCCACCAGTGTCCCGACAGGGTTCGCTGAAGCTTTCTTT.

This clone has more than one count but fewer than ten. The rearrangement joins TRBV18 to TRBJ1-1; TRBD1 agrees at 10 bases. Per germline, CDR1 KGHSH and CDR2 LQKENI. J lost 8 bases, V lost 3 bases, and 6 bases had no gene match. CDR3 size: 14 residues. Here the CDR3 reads CASSPTTGGPEAFF. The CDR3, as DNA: TGTGCCAGCTCACCTACGACAGGGGGCCCCGAAGCTTTCTTT.

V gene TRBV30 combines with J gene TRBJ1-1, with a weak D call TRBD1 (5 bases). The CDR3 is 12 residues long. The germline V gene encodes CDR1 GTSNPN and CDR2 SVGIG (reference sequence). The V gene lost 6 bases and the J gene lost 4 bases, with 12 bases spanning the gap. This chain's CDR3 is CACHRRGTEAFF. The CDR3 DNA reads TGTGCCTGTCACCGGAGGGGCACTGAAGCTTTCTTT.

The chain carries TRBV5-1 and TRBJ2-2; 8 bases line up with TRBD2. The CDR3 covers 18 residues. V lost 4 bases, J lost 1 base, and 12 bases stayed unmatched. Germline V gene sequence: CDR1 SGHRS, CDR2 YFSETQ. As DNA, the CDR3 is TGCGCCAGCAGCAACACCCCAATGGCGGGGGGGAACACCGGGGAGCTGTTTTTT. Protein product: CASSNTPMAGGNTGELFF.

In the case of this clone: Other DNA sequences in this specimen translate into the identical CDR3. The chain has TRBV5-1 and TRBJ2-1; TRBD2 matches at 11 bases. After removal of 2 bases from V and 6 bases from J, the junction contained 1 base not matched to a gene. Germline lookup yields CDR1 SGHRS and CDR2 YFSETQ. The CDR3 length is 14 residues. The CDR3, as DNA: TGCGCCAGCAGCTTCCTAGCGGGGGGCAATGAGCAGTTCTTC. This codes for CASSFLAGGNEQFF.

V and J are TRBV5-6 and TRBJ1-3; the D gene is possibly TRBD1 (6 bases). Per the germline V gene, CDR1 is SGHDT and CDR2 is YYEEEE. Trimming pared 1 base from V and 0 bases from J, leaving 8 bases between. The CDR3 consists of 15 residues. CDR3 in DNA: TGTGCCAGCAGCTTGACAGGGACCTCTGGAAACACCATATATTTT. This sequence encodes CASSLTGTSGNTIYF.

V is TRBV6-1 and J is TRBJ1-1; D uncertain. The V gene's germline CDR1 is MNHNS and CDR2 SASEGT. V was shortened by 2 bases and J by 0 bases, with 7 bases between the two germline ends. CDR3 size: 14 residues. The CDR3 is CASSENSLNTEAFF. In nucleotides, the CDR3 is TGTGCCAGCAGTGAAAACAGTTTGAACACTGAAGCTTTCTTT.

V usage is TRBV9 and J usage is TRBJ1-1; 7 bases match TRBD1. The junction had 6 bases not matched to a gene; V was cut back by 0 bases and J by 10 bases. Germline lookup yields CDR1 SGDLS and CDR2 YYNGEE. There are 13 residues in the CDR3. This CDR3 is CASSVETGNIAFF. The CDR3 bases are TGTGCCAGCAGCGTAGAGACAGGGAATATAGCTTTCTTT.

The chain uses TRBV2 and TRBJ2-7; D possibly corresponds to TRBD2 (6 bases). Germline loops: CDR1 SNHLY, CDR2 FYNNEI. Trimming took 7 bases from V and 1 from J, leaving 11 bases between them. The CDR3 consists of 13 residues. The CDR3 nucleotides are TGTGCCAGCAACGGGGGTAAATCCTACGAGCAGTACTTC. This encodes CASNGGKSYEQYF. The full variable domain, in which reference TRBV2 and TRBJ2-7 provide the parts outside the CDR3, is EPEVTQTPSHQVTQMGQEVILRCVPISNHLYFYWYRQILGQKVEFLVSFYNNEISEKSEIFDDQFSVERPDGSNFTLKIRSTKLEDSAMYFCASNGGKSYEQYFGPGTRLTVT.

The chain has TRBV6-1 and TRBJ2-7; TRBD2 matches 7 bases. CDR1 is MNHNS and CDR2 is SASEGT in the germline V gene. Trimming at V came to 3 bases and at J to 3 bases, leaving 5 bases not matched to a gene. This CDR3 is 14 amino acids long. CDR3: CASSDTAGNYEQYF. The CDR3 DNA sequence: TGTGCCAGCAGTGACACAGCGGGAAACTACGAGCAGTACTTC.

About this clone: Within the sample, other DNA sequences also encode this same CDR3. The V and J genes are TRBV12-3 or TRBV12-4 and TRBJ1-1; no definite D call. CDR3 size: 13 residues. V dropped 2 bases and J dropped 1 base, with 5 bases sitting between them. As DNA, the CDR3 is TGTGCCAGCAGTTTAACCGGGAACACTGAAGCTTTCTTT. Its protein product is CASSLTGNTEAFF.

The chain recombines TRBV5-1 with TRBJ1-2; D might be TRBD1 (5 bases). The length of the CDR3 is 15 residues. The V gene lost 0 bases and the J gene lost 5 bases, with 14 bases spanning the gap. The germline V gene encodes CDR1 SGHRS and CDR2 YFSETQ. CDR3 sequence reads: CASSLDYRGWYGYTF. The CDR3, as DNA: TGCGCCAGCAGCTTGGATTATCGGGGGTGGTATGGCTACACCTTC.

CDR3 coding DNA: TGCGCCAGCAGCTTGCGGGTAGATTACAATGAGCAGTTCTTC. Encoded protein: CASSLRVDYNEQFF. J is TRBJ2-1 and V is TRBV5-1; no firm D call. With 1 base removed from V and 4 bases from J, the gap between germline ends came to 9 bases. The CDR3 length is 14 residues. Germline V gene sequence: CDR1 SGHRS, CDR2 YFSETQ.

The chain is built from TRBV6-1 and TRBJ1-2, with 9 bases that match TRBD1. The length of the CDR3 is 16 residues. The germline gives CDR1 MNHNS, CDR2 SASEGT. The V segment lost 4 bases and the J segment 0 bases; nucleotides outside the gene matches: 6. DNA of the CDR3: TGTGCCAGCAGTGTGGGACAGGGAATCTCTAACTATGGCTACACCTTC. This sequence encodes CASSVGQGISNYGYTF.

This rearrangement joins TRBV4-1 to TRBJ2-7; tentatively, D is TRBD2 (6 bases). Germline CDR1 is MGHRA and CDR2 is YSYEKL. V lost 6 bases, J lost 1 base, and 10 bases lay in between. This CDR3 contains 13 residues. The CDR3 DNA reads TGCGCCAGCAGTCACGGGGGTTCCTACGAGCAGTACTTC. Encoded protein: CASSHGGSYEQYF.

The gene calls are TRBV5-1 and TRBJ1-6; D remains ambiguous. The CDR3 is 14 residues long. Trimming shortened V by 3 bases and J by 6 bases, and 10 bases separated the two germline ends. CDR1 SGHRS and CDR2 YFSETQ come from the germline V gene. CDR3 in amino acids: CASSYGSINSPLHF. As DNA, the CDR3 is TGCGCCAGCAGCTATGGCAGTATTAATTCACCCCTCCACTTT.

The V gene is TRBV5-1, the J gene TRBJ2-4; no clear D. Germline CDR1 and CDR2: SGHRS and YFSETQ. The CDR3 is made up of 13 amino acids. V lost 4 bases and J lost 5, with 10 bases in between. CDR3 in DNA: TGCGCCAGCAGCCCCGCAGAAGAAAACATTCAGTACTTC. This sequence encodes CASSPAEENIQYF.